This TCR beta chain was retrieved from a study of control samples from healthy donors and cancer patients. The CDR3 contains 14 residues. Trimming removed 6 bases from V and 6 bases from J; junction bases left unmatched: 4. Per the germline V gene, CDR1 is MDHEN and CDR2 is SYDVKM. The protocol was immunoSEQ multiplex PCR, while the TCRdb copy is restricted to in-frame clones and leaves out a portion. The sample comprises fewer than 110,000 clones, 80% to 90% of which are singletons, and 7.8% rests with the top ten. The count of this clone is one. The clonotype comes from a man aged 30-40 years in good health. Sample: blood. The chain uses TRBV28 and TRBJ2-3, with 12 positions matching TRBD2. CDR3 bases: TGTGCCAGCAGGAGGACTAGCGGGGCGGATACGCAGTATTTT. Encoded protein: CASRRTSGADTQYF.